This T cell receptor beta chain comes out of a study of control samples from healthy donors and cancer patients. V dropped 3 bases and J dropped 6; count of bases not matched to a gene: 13. Germline V gives CDR1 KGHSH, CDR2 LQKENI. The CDR3 is 17 amino acids. Some clones are missing from TCRdb's copy, which holds only in-frame ones; the method was immunoSEQ multiplex PCR. The top ten clones hold approximately 1.8% of a sample with about 190,000 clones, approximately 90% of them seen once. The V and J genes are TRBV18 and TRBJ2-4; 8 positions agree with TRBD2. Sequencing input: blood. The receptor's source is a man aged 25 to 45 in good health. This chain's CDR3 is CASSPPGPRAGGNIQYF. CDR3 DNA sequence: TGTGCCAGCTCACCTCCGGGACCGAGGGCGGGGGGAAACATTCAGTACTTC. Together with reference TRBV18 and TRBJ2-4, the CDR3 gives the full variable domain: NAGVMQNPRHLVRRRGQEARLRCSPMKGHSHVYWYRQLPEEGLKFMVYLQKENIIDESGMPKERFSAEFPKEGPSILRIQQVVRGDSAAYFCASSPPGPRAGGNIQYFGAGTRLSVL.